The clone carrying this T cell receptor beta chain was seen at least ten times. Antigen unknown. The read halts 3 residues ahead of the CDR3 end, with the missing end drawn from the germline J gene. Donors gave roughly 5 to 8.5 ml heparinized peripheral whole blood. The CDR3 length is 17 residues. Germline V gene lookup returns CDR1 MDHEN and CDR2 SYDVKM. Between the trimmed V and J ends, which lost 0 bases and 0 bases, there was a span of 9 bases. Using immunoSEQ multiplex PCR, the repertoire was profiled, and TCRdb retains in-frame clones only, with some absent. This repertoire holds roughly 70,000 clones, and none appear only once. These data are taken from a study of T cell clonality in common variable immunodeficiency. Study-level points and caveats: Fewer deletions and N-nucleotide insertions were reportedly seen in common variable immunodeficiency TCR beta sequences.

The chain recombines TRBV28 with TRBJ2-6, with D maybe TRBD1 (6 bases). Specimen: peripheral blood mononuclear cells. This receptor was taken from a person between 18 and 75 years old in good health. The CDR3 reads CASSLWGQDSGANVLTF. The CDR3 bases that were read are TGTGCCAGCAGTTTATGGGGACAAGACTCTGGGGCCAACGTC.